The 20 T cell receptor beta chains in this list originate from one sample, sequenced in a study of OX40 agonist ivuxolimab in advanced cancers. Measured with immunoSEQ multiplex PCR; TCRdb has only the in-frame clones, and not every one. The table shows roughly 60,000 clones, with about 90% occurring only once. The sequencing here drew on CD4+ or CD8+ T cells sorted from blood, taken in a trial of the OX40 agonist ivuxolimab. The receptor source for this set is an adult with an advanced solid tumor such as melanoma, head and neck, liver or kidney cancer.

CDR3 nucleotides: TGTGCCACCAGCAGAGGAGCTGACAGGGGAGAGACCCAGTACTTC. Translating gives CATSRGADRGETQYF. The gene calls are TRBV15 and TRBJ2-5; 8 bases are shared with TRBD1. J lost 4 bases, V lost 1 base, and 5 bases had no gene match. CDR1 is LNHNV, CDR2 YYDKDF, per germline (reference sequence). CDR3 length: 15 residues.

The DNA of the CDR3 is TGCGCCAGCAGCCAAGTCGCGGCGAACACCGGGGAGCTGTTTTTT. It codes for CASSQVAANTGELFF. The gene calls are TRBV4-3 and TRBJ2-2; D gene ambiguous. This CDR3 has 15 residues. CDR1 is LGHNA, CDR2 YSLEER, per germline. V was pared by 1 base and J by 0 bases, with 6 bases between.

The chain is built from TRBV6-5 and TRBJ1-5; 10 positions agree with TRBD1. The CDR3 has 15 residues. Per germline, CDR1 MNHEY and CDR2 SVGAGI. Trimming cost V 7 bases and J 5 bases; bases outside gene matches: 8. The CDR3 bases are TGTGCCAGCAAATCCAGGGACAGGGGCCATCAGCCCCAGCATTTT. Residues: CASKSRDRGHQPQHF.

As DNA, the CDR3 is TGTGCCAGCAGCGGGAGAGGAGAGACCCAGTACTTC. It specifies CASSGRGETQYF. The chain employs TRBV28 and TRBJ2-5; the D gene is possibly TRBD2 (6 bases). Trimming cost V 6 bases and J 4 bases, with 9 bases left between them. The germline V gene has CDR1 MDHEN and CDR2 SYDVKM. The CDR3 loop spans 12 amino acids.

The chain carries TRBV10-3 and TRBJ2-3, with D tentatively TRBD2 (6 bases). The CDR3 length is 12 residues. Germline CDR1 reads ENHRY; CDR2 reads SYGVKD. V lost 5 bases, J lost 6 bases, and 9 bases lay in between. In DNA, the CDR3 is TGTGCCATCAGTCCACGGGAGGATACGCAGTATTTT. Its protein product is CAISPREDTQYF.

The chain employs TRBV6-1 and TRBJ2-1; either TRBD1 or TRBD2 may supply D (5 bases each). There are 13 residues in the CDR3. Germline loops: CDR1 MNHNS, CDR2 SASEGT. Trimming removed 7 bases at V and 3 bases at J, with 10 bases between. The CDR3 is CASKGTNYNEQFF. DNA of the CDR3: TGTGCCAGCAAGGGGACCAACTACAATGAGCAGTTCTTC.

In DNA, the CDR3 is TGCGCCAGCAGCCTCGGGACAGGGAGCTACAATGAGCAGTTCTTC. Its protein is CASSLGTGSYNEQFF. The chain recombines TRBV4-1 with TRBJ2-1; 9 bases agree with TRBD1. The germline V gene has CDR1 MGHRA and CDR2 YSYEKL. This CDR3 spans 15 amino acids. After removal of 4 bases from V and 3 bases from J, the junction contained 4 bases not matched to a gene.

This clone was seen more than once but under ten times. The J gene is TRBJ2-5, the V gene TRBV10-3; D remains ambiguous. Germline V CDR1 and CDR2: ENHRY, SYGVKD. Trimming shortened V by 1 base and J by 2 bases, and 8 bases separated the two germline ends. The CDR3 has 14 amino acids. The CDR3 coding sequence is TGTGCCATCAGTGAGTGGCAGGTACAAGAGACCCAGTACTTC. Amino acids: CAISEWQVQETQYF.

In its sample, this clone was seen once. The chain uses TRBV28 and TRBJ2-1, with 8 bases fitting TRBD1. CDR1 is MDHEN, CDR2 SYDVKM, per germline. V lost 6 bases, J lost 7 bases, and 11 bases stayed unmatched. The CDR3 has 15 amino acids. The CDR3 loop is CASRPLRDRRNEQFF. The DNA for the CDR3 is TGTGCCAGCAGGCCCCTCCGGGACAGGAGAAATGAGCAGTTCTTC.

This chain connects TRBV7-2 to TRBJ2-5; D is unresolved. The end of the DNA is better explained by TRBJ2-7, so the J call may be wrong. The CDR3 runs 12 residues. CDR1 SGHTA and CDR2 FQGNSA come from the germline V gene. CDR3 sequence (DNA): TGTGCCAGCAGCTTACCCAGCTACGAGCAGTACTTC. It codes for CASSLPSYEQYF.

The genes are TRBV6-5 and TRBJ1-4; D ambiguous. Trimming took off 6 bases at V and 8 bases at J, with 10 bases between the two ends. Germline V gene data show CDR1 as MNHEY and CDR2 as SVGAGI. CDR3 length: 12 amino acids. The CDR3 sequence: CASSQGGEKLFF. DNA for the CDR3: TGTGCCAGCAGCCAAGGAGGGGAAAAACTGTTTTTT.

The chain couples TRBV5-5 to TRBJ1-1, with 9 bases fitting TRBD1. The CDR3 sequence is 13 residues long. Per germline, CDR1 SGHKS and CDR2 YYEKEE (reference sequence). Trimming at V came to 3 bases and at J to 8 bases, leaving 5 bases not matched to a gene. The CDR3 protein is CASSWGTGSEAFF. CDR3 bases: TGTGCCAGCAGCTGGGGGACAGGGAGCGAAGCTTTCTTT.

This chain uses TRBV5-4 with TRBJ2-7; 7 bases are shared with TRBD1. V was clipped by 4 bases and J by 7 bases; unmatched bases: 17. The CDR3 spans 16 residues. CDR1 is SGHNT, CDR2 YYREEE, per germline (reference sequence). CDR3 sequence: CASSPYSGQLVREQYF. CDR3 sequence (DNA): TGTGCCAGCAGCCCCTATTCGGGACAGCTTGTCCGGGAGCAGTACTTC.

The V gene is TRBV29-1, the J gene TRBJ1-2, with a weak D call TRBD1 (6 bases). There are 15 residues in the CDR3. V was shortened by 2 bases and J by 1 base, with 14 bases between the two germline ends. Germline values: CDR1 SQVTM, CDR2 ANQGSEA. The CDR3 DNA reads TGCAGCGTTGAATTGGCAGGGGACTATAACTATGGCTACACCTTC. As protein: CSVELAGDYNYGYTF.

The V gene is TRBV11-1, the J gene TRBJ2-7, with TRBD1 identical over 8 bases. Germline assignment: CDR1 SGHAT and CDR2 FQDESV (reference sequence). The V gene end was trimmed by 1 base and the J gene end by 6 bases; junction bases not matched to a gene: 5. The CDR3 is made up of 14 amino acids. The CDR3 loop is CASSLGQGAGEQYF. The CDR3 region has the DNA TGTGCCAGCAGCTTAGGGCAGGGGGCCGGCGAGCAGTACTTC.

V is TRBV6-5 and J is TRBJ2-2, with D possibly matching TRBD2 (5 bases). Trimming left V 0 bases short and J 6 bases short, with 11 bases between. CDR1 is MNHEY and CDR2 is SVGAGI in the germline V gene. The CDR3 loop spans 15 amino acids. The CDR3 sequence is CASSYSGTGAGELFF. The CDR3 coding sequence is TGTGCCAGCAGTTACTCGGGCACCGGGGCCGGGGAGCTGTTTTTT.

CDR3 coding DNA: TGTGCCAGCAGCCCGGGACTAGGCTACGAGCAGTACTTC. Amino acids: CASSPGLGYEQYF. The chain is built from TRBV5-6 and TRBJ2-7; 8 bases fit TRBD2. CDR3 length equals 13 residues. J lost 3 bases, V lost 4 bases, and 3 bases had no gene match. Germline CDR1 SGHDT, CDR2 YYEEEE. Supplemented by reference TRBV5-6 and TRBJ2-7, the full variable domain reads DAGVTQSPTHLIKTRGQQVTLRCSPKSGHDTVSWYQQALGQGPQFIFQYYEEEERQRGNFPDRFSGHQFPNYSSELNVNALLLGDSALYLCASSPGLGYEQYFGPGTRLTVT.

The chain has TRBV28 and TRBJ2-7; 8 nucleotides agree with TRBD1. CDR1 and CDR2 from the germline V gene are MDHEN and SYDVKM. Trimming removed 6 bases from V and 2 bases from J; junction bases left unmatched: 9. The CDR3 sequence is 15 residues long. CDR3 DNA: TGTGCCAGCAGGCTCGGGCAGGGGGCCACCTACGAGCAGTACTTC. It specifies CASRLGQGATYEQYF.

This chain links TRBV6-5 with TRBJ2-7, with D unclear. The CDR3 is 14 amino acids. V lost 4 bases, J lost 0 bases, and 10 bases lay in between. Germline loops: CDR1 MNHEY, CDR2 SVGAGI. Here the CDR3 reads CASSWTLGSYEQYF. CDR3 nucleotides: TGTGCCAGCAGTTGGACCCTCGGCTCCTACGAGCAGTACTTC.

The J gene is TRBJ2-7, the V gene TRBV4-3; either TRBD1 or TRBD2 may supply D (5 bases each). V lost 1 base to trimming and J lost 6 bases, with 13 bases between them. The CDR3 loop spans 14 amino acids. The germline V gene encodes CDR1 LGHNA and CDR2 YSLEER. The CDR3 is CASSQGKGGGEQYF. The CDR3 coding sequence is TGCGCCAGCAGCCAAGGGAAGGGTGGGGGCGAGCAGTACTTC.